The 2 T cell receptor beta chains presented below share a single source sample, sequenced in a study of CXCR3-negative and CXCR3-positive naive CD8 T cells. Libraries of TRB cDNA were made by 5' RACE and carried UMIs. Using the 5' RACE reads, TCRdb records one entry per CDR3 protein without DNA. The specimen's table records tens of thousands of distinct CDR3 sequences. Their specific antigens are unknown. Study-level findings and limits: Researchers report that CXCR3-positive naive cells carry more hydrophobic TRB CDR3s than CXCR3-negative naive cells.

The sequencing input was naive CXCR3+ CD8+ T cells from blood. Subset specified: CD45RO-CCR7+CD27+CD95- naive CD8+ T cells expressing CXCR3 (TNR3+). All receptors derive from a human donor in good health. Some clones in this sample may be carry-over from other donors' samples.

CDR3 sequence: CASSPRGPVNTGELFF. This rearrangement joins TRBV18 to TRBJ2-2; TCRdb reports TRBD1, a call that lacks DNA to check it against. CDR1 and CDR2 (germline): KGHSH, LQKENI. The CDR3 totals 16 residues.

V is TRBV4-2 and J is TRBJ2-7. CDR3 size: 16 residues. Germline lookup yields CDR1 LGHNA and CDR2 YNFKEQ. The CDR3 is CASSQDPGGSGYEQYF.